Only a few counts were recorded for the clone carrying this TCR beta chain. These data originate in a study of blood T cell repertoires in COVID-19. As for the study in general: Donors in the United States, Italy and Spain gave samples during acute or convalescent COVID-19. Nucleic acid was either cDNA or gDNA, and it came from T cells, B-cell-depleted T cells, or PBMCs.

The ends were cut back, 3 bases at V and 4 bases at J, with 14 bases in the middle. Germline V gene sequence: CDR1 SGHVS, CDR2 FQNEAQ. The CDR3 spans 15 residues. Original handling: Reference gene primer amplification gave nucleated cell count estimates. TCRdb's copy holds only in-frame clones and misses some; the assay was immunoSEQ multiplex PCR. V and J calls and clone size are as listed in that table; D and trimming were resolved from the DNA. The sample has some 250,000 clones, 85% to 90% seen once; the top ten hold around 0.91%. The clonotype comes from a woman in her 40s who had recovered from COVID-19. Input material: peripheral blood. J is TRBJ2-3 and V is TRBV7-8, with a tentative D call TRBD2 (5 bases). The chain's CDR3 is CASSFDQIGADTQYF. DNA for the CDR3: TGTGCCAGCAGCTTCGATCAAATCGGGGCAGATACGCAGTATTTT.